This is a list of T cell receptor beta chains from one sample in a study of blood T cell repertoires in COVID-19. Using immunoSEQ multiplex PCR, the repertoire was profiled, and TCRdb retains in-frame clones only, with some absent. The table records fewer than 150,000 clones, less than 80% of them present only once. What was sequenced was peripheral blood. These receptors were taken from a man in his fifties or sixties with acute or convalescent COVID-19. CDR3s include the opening cysteine and the closing phenylalanine or tryptophan. The order of the fields is J gene, clone size, V gene, D gene, CDR3 DNA, CDR3 protein. The D gene is left open where the match is weak. A clone size is listed for some rows: how often the clone was seen (once, few, many), or a class if it is expanded.

>TRBJ2-3|-|TRBV5-1|-
TGCGCCAGCAGCTCGGTAGATACGCAGTATTTT
CASSSVDTQYF
>TRBJ2-7|-|TRBV6-5|TRBD1
TGTGCCAGCACCCCTGTGACAGGGATCGACGAGCAGTACTTC
CASTPVTGIDEQYF
>TRBJ2-3|many|TRBV10-3|TRBD2
TGTGCCATCAGTGAGTCGGGTTCAGGCGGGGGGTCCGGAGATACGCAGTATTTT
CAISESGSGGGSGDTQYF
>TRBJ2-1|-|TRBV9|TRBD1
TGTGCCAGCAGCCCACGGACAGGGGGAGTCAATGAGCAGTTCTTC
CASSPRTGGVNEQFF
>TRBJ2-7|-|TRBV5-1|-
TGCGCCAGCAGCTTGGCCCAAGGATTCACGTCGGCAAAACTAGACTTC
CASSLAQGFTSAKLDF
>TRBJ1-1|-|TRBV4-1|TRBD1
TGCGCCAGCAGCCAAATCGAGACAGGGGCCCTGAACACTGAAGCTTTCTTT
CASSQIETGALNTEAFF
>TRBJ2-1|-|TRBV5-8|-
TGTGCCAGCAGCTTAAACCCCTCTAGTAAAGAGCAGTTCTTC
CASSLNPSSKEQFF
>TRBJ2-7|few|TRBV2|TRBD1
TGTGCCAGCAGTGGTTCAGGGGGTAAATACGAGCAGTACTTC
CASSGSGGKYEQYF
>TRBJ2-1|-|TRBV24-1|TRBD2
TGTGCCACCAGTGACGGGAGGCCTTACAATGAGCAGTTCTTC
CATSDGRPYNEQFF
>TRBJ1-6|-|TRBV10-3|TRBD1
TGTGCCGCAAAGACAGGGGCTGATTCACCCCTCCACTTT
CAAKTGADSPLHF
>TRBJ2-5|once|TRBV7-2|TRBD2
TGTGCCAGCAGCTGGGGACTAGCGGGAGGTCAAGAGACCCAGTACTTC
CASSWGLAGGQETQYF
>TRBJ2-1|-|TRBV10-2|-
TGCGCCAGCAGAAGCGGCTCCTACAATGAGCAGTTCTTC
CASRSGSYNEQFF
>TRBJ2-7|-|TRBV2|TRBD1
TGTGCCAGCATAGCCGGGACAGAACCATCCTACGAGCAGTACTTC
CASIAGTEPSYEQYF
>TRBJ2-5|-|TRBV2|-
TGTGCCAGCAGCCCCGACAGGGGGCTCCAGCGGGGGGCCGTCCAAGAGACCCAGTACTTC
CASSPDRGLQRGAVQETQYF
>TRBJ2-2|-|TRBV11-2|-
TGTGCCAGCAGCCCCGCGACATTGAACACCGGGGAGCTGTTTTTT
CASSPATLNTGELFF
>TRBJ1-1|few|TRBV11-3|TRBD1
TGTGCCAGCAGCCAAACAGGGGGAGACAACACTGAAGCTTTCTTT
CASSQTGGDNTEAFF
>TRBJ1-1|-|TRBV5-4|TRBD1
TGTGCCAGCAGCTTGGTTCAGGGGGTTGAAGCTTTCTTT
CASSLVQGVEAFF
>TRBJ1-2|once|TRBV9|TRBD1
TGTGCCAGCAGCGACGGACAGGGCAGTGGCTACACCTTC
CASSDGQGSGYTF
>TRBJ1-6|-|TRBV4-1|-
TGCGCCAGCAGCCAAGAGGGGGGACGGGAAAATTCACCCCTCCACTTT
CASSQEGGRENSPLHF
>TRBJ2-7|-|TRBV5-6|TRBD2
TGTGCCAGCAGCTCCGGACTAGACTACGAGCAGTACTTC
CASSSGLDYEQYF
>TRBJ2-7|once|TRBV18|TRBD2
TGTGCCAGCTCACCACGGTATGGGGAGGGGAACTACGAGCAGTACTTC
CASSPRYGEGNYEQYF
>TRBJ1-3|few|TRBV9|-
TGTGCCAGCAGCGAAGGGACACCCAGAGGAAACACCATATATTTT
CASSEGTPRGNTIYF
>TRBJ2-7|-|TRBV13|TRBD2
TGTGCCAGCAGCTTAGTAGGGACTAGCGGCGAGCAGTACTTC
CASSLVGTSGEQYF
>TRBJ1-1|-|TRBV3-1/TRBV3-2|-
TGTGCCAGCAGCCCAGCCGGGGTGGGGATGAACACTGAAGCTTTCTTT
CASSPAGVGMNTEAFF
>TRBJ1-6|-|TRBV15|-
TGTGCCACCAGTCACGATGGGGCTGGGTATAATTCACCCCTCCACTTT
CATSHDGAGYNSPLHF
>TRBJ1-1|few|TRBV18|-
TGTGCCAGCTCACTGGAGGCGAACACTGAAGCTTTCTTT
CASSLEANTEAFF
>TRBJ2-3|-|TRBV28|TRBD1
TGTGCCAGCAGTCCACCGGACAGGACCTACACAGATACGCAGTATTTT
CASSPPDRTYTDTQYF
>TRBJ2-3|-|TRBV3-1/TRBV3-2|TRBD2
TGTGCCAGCAGCCAAGATTTTAGCGGGAGTCCCACAGATACGCAGTATTTT
CASSQDFSGSPTDTQYF
>TRBJ1-1|-|TRBV7-3|-
TGTGCCAGCAGCTTACAGGCTTTGAACACTGAAGCTTTCTTT
CASSLQALNTEAFF
>TRBJ2-5|-|TRBV6-2/TRBV6-3|-
TGTGCCAGCAGTTACCGGTCTTCAATCATAGCTAGCAGTCGGCCAGAGACCCAGTACTTC
CASSYRSSIIASSRPETQYF
>TRBJ2-2|-|TRBV2|TRBD2
TGTGCCAGCAGTGAATTGACTAGCGGAAGATTCACCGGGGAGCTGTTTTTT
CASSELTSGRFTGELFF
>TRBJ1-2|few|TRBV6-6|-
TGTGCCAGCACCAACGGACAGCAGGCGGGCTACACCTTC
CASTNGQQAGYTF
>TRBJ2-1|-|TRBV6-5|TRBD2
TGTGCCACTAGGGGAGCGGGAGGGTACAATGAGCAGTTCTTC
CATRGAGGYNEQFF
>TRBJ1-1|few|TRBV11-2|-
TGTGCCAGCAGCCAGACTGTAGTTAGCACTGAAGCTTTCTTT
CASSQTVVSTEAFF
>TRBJ2-1|once|TRBV7-8|TRBD1
TGTGCCAGCAGCTCACAGGGGGGCCCCTACAATGAGCAGTTCTTC
CASSSQGGPYNEQFF
>TRBJ2-3|-|TRBV10-3|TRBD2
TGTGCCATCACCAAGCGGGAGTCAGGGACAGATACGCAGTATTTT
CAITKRESGTDTQYF
>TRBJ2-3|-|TRBV5-5|TRBD2
TGTGCCAGCAGCCCGGGAGGTACAGATACGCAGTATTTT
CASSPGGTDTQYF